This entry lists 16 T cell receptor beta chains sequenced from one sample in a study of blood T cell repertoires in COVID-19. Here immunoSEQ multiplex PCR was the method, and the copy in TCRdb shows in-frame clones only, minus some. The table includes tens of thousands of clones, around three quarters detected once. The specimen was peripheral blood. The receptor source for this set is a woman in her 70s with acute or convalescent COVID-19.

This CDR3 reads CASSVTQGSGNTEAFF. The DNA of the CDR3 is TGTGCCAGCAGCGTGACACAGGGAAGCGGGAACACTGAAGCTTTCTTT. The V gene is TRBV9, the J gene TRBJ1-1; D is possibly TRBD1 (6 bases). CDR1 and CDR2 from the germline V gene are SGDLS and YYNGEE. V dropped 2 bases and J dropped 1 base, with 15 bases sitting between them. This CDR3 has 16 residues.

In its sample, this clone was seen a few times. The chain is built from TRBV6-2 or TRBV6-3 and TRBJ2-1; a weak D match, TRBD2 (6 bases). The V gene lost 5 bases and the J gene lost 10 bases, with 15 bases spanning the gap. There are 13 residues in the CDR3. From germline, CDR1 is MNHEY and CDR2 SVGEGT. CDR3: CASSSTGEWEQFF. The CDR3 coding sequence is TGTGCCAGCAGTAGCACGGGGGAATGGGAGCAGTTCTTC.

This clone is labeled as medium-sized (0.01 to 0.1%). The chain combines TRBV27 with TRBJ1-2; a weak D match, TRBD1 (5 bases). Germline assignment: CDR1 MNHEY and CDR2 SMNVEV (reference sequence). V lost 2 bases and J lost 8, with 12 bases in between. This CDR3 has 13 amino acids. Here the CDR3 reads CASSLGGGWGYTF. The CDR3 bases are TGTGCCAGCAGTTTAGGGGGGGGATGGGGCTACACCTTC.

The V and J genes are TRBV18 and TRBJ2-5; D is uncertain. Germline CDR1 and CDR2: KGHSH and LQKENI. The CDR3 contains 13 residues. Between the trimmed V and J ends, which lost 4 bases and 2 bases, there was a span of 8 bases. This CDR3 is CASSLSRQETQYF. The CDR3, as DNA: TGTGCCAGCTCACTCTCGCGGCAAGAGACCCAGTACTTC. Full variable domain (missing parts from reference TRBV18 and TRBJ2-5): NAGVMQNPRHLVRRRGQEARLRCSPMKGHSHVYWYRQLPEEGLKFMVYLQKENIIDESGMPKERFSAEFPKEGPSILRIQQVVRGDSAAYFCASSLSRQETQYFGPGTRLLVL.

This chain connects TRBV25-1 to TRBJ1-1, with TRBD1 identical over 10 bases. From germline, CDR1 is MGHDK and CDR2 SYGVNS. The V and J ends lost 6 bases and 6 bases, in that order; junction bases with no gene match: 4. The CDR3 length is 13 residues. The CDR3 loop reads CASRTTGGSEAFF. The CDR3 bases are TGTGCCAGCAGAACGACAGGGGGCTCTGAAGCTTTCTTT.

The genes are TRBV19 and TRBJ2-7, with 8 bases identical to TRBD1. Germline CDR1 reads LNHDA; CDR2 reads SQIVND (reference sequence). V gave up 1 base and J gave up 8 bases; unmatched junction bases: 1. The CDR3 covers 12 residues. The CDR3 here is CASSIGTGKQYF. The CDR3 region has the DNA TGTGCCAGTAGTATAGGGACAGGGAAGCAGTACTTC.

The chain combines TRBV2 with TRBJ1-1; D is unclear. Trimming removed 8 bases from V and 5 bases from J, with 9 bases in between. The CDR3 loop spans 11 amino acids. Germline CDR1 is SNHLY and CDR2 is FYNNEI. Written as DNA, the CDR3 is TGTGCCAGCTCCTTAGCTACTGAAGCTTTCTTT. This encodes CASSLATEAFF.

The V gene is TRBV2, the J gene TRBJ1-1, with TRBD1 matching over 8 bases. The germline gives CDR1 SNHLY, CDR2 FYNNEI. The CDR3 sequence is 17 residues long. The trim removed 7 bases at V and 1 base at J, leaving 14 bases unmatched. In DNA, the CDR3 is TGTGCCAGCAAGTCGGACAGGGTCACCCTCGCGAACACTGAAGCTTTCTTT. This encodes CASKSDRVTLANTEAFF. Full variable domain (rest looked up from reference TRBV2 and TRBJ1-1): EPEVTQTPSHQVTQMGQEVILRCVPISNHLYFYWYRQILGQKVEFLVSFYNNEISEKSEIFDDQFSVERPDGSNFTLKIRSTKLEDSAMYFCASKSDRVTLANTEAFFGQGTRLTVV.

This chain joins TRBV4-1 and TRBJ2-7, with 12 bases lining up with TRBD2. The CDR3 covers 19 residues. Losses at the gene ends were 1 base for V and 2 bases for J; bases not matched to a gene: 12. Germline CDR1 reads MGHRA; CDR2 reads YSYEKL. CDR3 amino acids: CASSQVRASGGAEAYEQYF. Written as DNA, the CDR3 is TGCGCCAGCAGCCAAGTCCGGGCTAGCGGGGGGGCGGAAGCCTACGAGCAGTACTTC.

V is TRBV5-5 and J is TRBJ1-2; 8 bases map to TRBD1. The V gene's germline CDR1 is SGHKS and CDR2 YYEKEE (reference sequence). Trimming took 5 bases from V and 3 from J; bases not matched to a gene: 6. The CDR3 totals 14 residues. This CDR3 is CASRGQVVDYGYTF. CDR3 in DNA: TGTGCCAGCAGGGGACAGGTCGTGGACTATGGCTACACCTTC.

The chain couples TRBV5-1 to TRBJ2-7, with 8 bases lining up with TRBD1. With V trimmed by 2 bases and J by 7 bases, 2 bases remained unmatched. The CDR3 extends over 12 amino acids. The germline V gene encodes CDR1 SGHRS and CDR2 YFSETQ. The CDR3: CASSFGQGEQYF. The DNA for the CDR3 is TGCGCCAGCAGCTTCGGACAGGGTGAGCAGTACTTC.

The genes are TRBV6-5 and TRBJ1-1, with 10 bases that match TRBD1. This CDR3 contains 14 residues. V gave up 4 bases and J gave up 1 base; unmatched junction bases: 0. Germline V gene sequence: CDR1 MNHEY, CDR2 SVGAGI. The DNA for the CDR3 is TGTGCCAGCAGTTGGGACAGGGGGAACACTGAAGCTTTCTTT. Its protein product is CASSWDRGNTEAFF.

This CDR3 reads CASSGPGGANVLTF. The DNA of the CDR3 is TGTGCCAGCAGTGGCCCAGGAGGGGCCAACGTCCTGACTTTC. The rearrangement uses TRBV7-2 and TRBJ2-6; D is unresolved. CDR3 length equals 14 residues. Trimming took 6 bases from V and 4 from J, leaving 10 bases between them. CDR1 SGHTA and CDR2 FQGNSA come from the germline V gene.

This clone was found many times. The chain employs TRBV9 and TRBJ1-5, with a possible D match to TRBD1 (5 bases). Germline CDR1 is SGDLS and CDR2 is YYNGEE. V gave up 0 bases and J gave up 1 base, with 8 bases separating them. This CDR3 is built from 15 residues. The CDR3 protein is CASSVAPGSNQPQHF. In DNA, the CDR3 is TGTGCCAGCAGCGTAGCCCCAGGGAGCAATCAGCCCCAGCATTTT.

This clone has more than one count but fewer than ten. The chain links TRBV25-1 to TRBJ1-6, with a possible D match to TRBD1 (6 bases). The CDR3 contains 14 residues. Between the trimmed V and J ends, which lost 6 bases and 7 bases, there was a span of 13 bases. Per the germline V gene, CDR1 is MGHDK and CDR2 is SYGVNS. The CDR3 DNA sequence: TGTGCCAGCAGAGGACAGTATGGGAATTCACCCCTCCACTTT. Amino acid sequence: CASRGQYGNSPLHF.

The chain uses TRBV5-1 and TRBJ2-6, with a tentative D call TRBD1 (5 bases). This CDR3 contains 16 residues. Germline assignment: CDR1 SGHRS and CDR2 YFSETQ. V shed 3 bases and J shed 3 bases, with 13 bases lying between them. The CDR3 loop reads CASSSSGSVGANVLTF. The DNA of the CDR3 is TGCGCCAGCAGCTCCTCAGGGTCCGTTGGGGCCAACGTCCTGACTTTC.